This TCR beta chain was sequenced for a study of human T cells and chemical hapten exposure. Study-level background: Predominantly women, the patients had alopecia areata, totalis or universalis. General study points: Significantly more large CDR3 similarity clusters were formed by expanded TCRs than by controls.

MiXCR, run by TCRdb on the RACE reads, gives a single entry per CDR3 protein. The sample records over 50,000 distinct CDR3 sequences, approximately 11% being singletons. This clonotype showed up just a few times. Its antigen is still unknown. Time point reported: patch test 1, 2 weeks after DPC sensitization. Noted treatment: therapeutic diphenylcyclopropenone sensitization with weekly scalp DPC. Unfractionated whole blood yielded the extracted total RNA. The ends were cut back, 7 bases at V and 3 bases at J, with 12 bases in the middle. The CDR3 covers 13 residues. The germline gives CDR1 MNHNS, CDR2 SASEGT.

Specimen: whole blood, collected in connection with sensitization to the hapten diphenylcyclopropenone (DPC). This chain uses TRBV6-1 with TRBJ1-2; TRBD1 is a possible D gene (5 bases). The receptor was isolated from a woman in her thirties or forties with alopecia areata. Some clones in this sample may be carry-over from other donors' samples. The CDR3 spells CASIQGGDYGYTF. The CDR3, as DNA: TGTGCCAGCATTCAGGGTGGCGACTATGGCTACACCTTC.